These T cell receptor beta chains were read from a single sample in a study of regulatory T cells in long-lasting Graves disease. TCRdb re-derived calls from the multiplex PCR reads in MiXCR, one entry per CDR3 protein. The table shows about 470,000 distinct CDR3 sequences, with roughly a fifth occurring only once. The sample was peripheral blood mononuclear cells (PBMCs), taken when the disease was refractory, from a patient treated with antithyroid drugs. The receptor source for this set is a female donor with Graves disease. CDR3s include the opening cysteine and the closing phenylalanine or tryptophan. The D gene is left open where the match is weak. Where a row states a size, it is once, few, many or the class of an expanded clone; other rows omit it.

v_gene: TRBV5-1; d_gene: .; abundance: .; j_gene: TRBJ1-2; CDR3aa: CVSSLGQVYGYTF; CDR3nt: TGCGTCAGCAGCTTGGGGCAGGTCTATGGCTACACCTTC
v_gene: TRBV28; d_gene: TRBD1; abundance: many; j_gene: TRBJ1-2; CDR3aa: CASSLVQGERNTF; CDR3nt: TGTGCCAGCAGTTTGGTACAGGGGGAAAGGAACACCTTC
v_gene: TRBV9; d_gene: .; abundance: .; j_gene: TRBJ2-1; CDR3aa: CASSAGLYNEQFF; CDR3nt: TGTGCCAGCAGCGCCGGACTCTACAATGAGCAGTTCTTC
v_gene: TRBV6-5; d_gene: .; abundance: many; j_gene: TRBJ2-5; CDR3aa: CASSYSGERGETQYF; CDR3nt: TGTGCCAGCAGTTACTCCGGGGAGAGGGGAGAGACCCAGTACTTC
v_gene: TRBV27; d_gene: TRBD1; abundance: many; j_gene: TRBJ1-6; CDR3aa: CASSFRPGQFSSYNSPLHF; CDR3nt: TGTGCCAGCAGTTTTCGGCCGGGACAGTTTAGCTCCTATAATTCACCCCTCCACTTT
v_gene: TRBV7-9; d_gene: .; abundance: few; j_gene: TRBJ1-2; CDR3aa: CASSPGQWDYGYTF; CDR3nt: TGTGCCAGCAGCCCTGGACAGTGGGACTATGGCTACACCTTC
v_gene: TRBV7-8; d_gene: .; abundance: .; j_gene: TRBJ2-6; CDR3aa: CASSLRLSGRGGANVLTF; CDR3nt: TGTGCCAGCAGCTTACGATTGTCTGGGCGCGGTGGGGCCAACGTCCTGACTTTC
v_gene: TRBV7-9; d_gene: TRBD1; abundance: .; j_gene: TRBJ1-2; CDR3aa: CASSLEGTGEHSYTF; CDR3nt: TGTGCCAGCAGCTTAGAAGGTACAGGGGAACATAGCTACACCTTC
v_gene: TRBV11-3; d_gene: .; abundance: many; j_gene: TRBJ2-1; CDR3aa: CASSLDRAREQFF; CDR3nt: TGTGCCAGCAGCTTAGATCGCGCGCGGGAGCAGTTCTTC
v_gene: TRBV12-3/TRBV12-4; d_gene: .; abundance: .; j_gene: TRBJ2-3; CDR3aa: CASSPRSSTDTQYF; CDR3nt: TGTGCCAGCAGTCCCCGTTCGAGCACAGATACGCAGTATTTT
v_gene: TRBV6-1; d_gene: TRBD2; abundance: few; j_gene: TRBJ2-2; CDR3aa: CASTPGRGGFTGELFF; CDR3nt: TGTGCCAGCACCCCAGGGCGGGGGGGGTTCACCGGGGAGCTGTTTTTT
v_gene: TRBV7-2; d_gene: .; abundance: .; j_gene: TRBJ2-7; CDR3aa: CASSLGLSGIYEQYF; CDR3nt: TGTGCCAGCAGCTTAGGTCTATCAGGAATCTACGAGCAGTACTTC
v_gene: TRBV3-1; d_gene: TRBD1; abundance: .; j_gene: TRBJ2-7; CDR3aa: CASGGQGAYEQYF; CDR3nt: TGTGCCAGCGGGGGACAGGGAGCCTACGAGCAGTACTTC
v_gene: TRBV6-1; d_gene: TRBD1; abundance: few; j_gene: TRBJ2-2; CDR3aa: CASSITGGTGELFF; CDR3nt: TGTGCCAGCAGTATTACAGGGGGCACCGGGGAGCTGTTTTTT
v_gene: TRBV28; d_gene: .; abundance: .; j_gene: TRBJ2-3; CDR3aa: CASSSPAEIGTQYF; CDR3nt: TGTGCCAGCAGTTCCCCTGCCGAGATTGGTACGCAGTATTTT
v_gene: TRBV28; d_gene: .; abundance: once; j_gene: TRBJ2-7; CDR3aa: CASSPSGGNYEQYF; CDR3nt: TGTGCCAGCAGTCCGTCAGGGGGGAACTACGAGCAGTACTTC
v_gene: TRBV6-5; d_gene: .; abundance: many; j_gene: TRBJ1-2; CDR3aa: CASSYSRAGGYTF; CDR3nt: TGTGCCAGCAGTTACTCTCGAGCGGGTGGCTACACCTTC
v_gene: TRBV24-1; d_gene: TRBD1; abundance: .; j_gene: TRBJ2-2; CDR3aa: CATSDSYRGIANTGELFF; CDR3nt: TGTGCCACCAGTGATTCATACAGGGGGATCGCGAACACCGGGGAGCTGTTTTTT
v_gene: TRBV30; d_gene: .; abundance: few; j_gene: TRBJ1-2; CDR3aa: CAWSVGGGYTF; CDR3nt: TGTGCCTGGAGTGTAGGAGGAGGCTACACCTTC
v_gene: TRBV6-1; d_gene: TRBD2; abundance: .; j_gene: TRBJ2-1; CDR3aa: CASRAWTSVEQFF; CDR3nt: TGTGCCAGCAGGGCCTGGACTAGCGTTGAGCAGTTCTTC
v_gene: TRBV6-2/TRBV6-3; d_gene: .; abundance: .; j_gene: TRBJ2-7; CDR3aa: CASSYSFALAYEQYF; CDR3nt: TGTGCCAGCAGTTACTCGTTTGCACTCGCCTACGAGCAGTACTTC
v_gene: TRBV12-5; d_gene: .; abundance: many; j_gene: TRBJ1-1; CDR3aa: CASGLVTWGKVDTEAFF; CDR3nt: TGTGCTAGTGGTTTGGTCACGTGGGGAAAGGTGGACACTGAAGCTTTCTTT
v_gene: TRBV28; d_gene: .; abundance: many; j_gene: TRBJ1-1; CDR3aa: CASSWGGRGATEAFF; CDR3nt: TGTGCCAGCAGTTGGGGGGGTCGGGGAGCCACTGAAGCTTTCTTT
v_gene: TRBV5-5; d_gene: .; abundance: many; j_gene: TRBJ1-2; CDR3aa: CASSTTGTDGGGYTF; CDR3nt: TGTGCCAGCAGCACCACCGGGACGGATGGTGGGGGCTACACCTTC
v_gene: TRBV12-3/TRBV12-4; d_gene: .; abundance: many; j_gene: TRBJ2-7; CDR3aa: CASSFYAAPYEQYF; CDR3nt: TGTGCCAGCAGTTTCTACGCGGCCCCCTACGAGCAGTACTTC